Below are 17 T cell receptor beta chains sequenced from a single sample in a study of monozygotic twins with inflammatory bowel disease. TCRdb reprocessed the 5' RACE reads, with one entry per CDR3 protein and no DNA. This sample carries approximately 400,000 distinct CDR3 sequences, with roughly 2.3% going to the ten biggest clones. Sample: blood. These receptor sequences come from a human donor with ulcerative colitis or Crohn's disease, or a healthy co-twin of an affected twin (not recorded which).

The chain employs TRBV4-2 and TRBJ2-3; the TRBD2 assignment by TCRdb is unverifiable without DNA. This CDR3 has 14 residues. Germline V gives CDR1 LGHNA, CDR2 YNFKEQ. The CDR3 here is CASSQAGREDTQYF.

The CDR3 sequence: CASRVGNQPQHF. V usage is TRBV25-1 and J usage is TRBJ1-5. The CDR3 has 12 residues. Germline V CDR1 and CDR2: MGHDK, SYGVNS.

J is TRBJ2-1 and V is TRBV5-1. This CDR3 has 14 amino acids. The V gene's germline CDR1 is SGHRS and CDR2 YFSETQ. CDR3 protein: CASSLEGPRNEQFF. The full variable domain, in which reference TRBV5-1 and TRBJ2-1 provide the parts outside the CDR3, is KAGVTQTPRYLIKTRGQQVTLSCSPISGHRSVSWYQQTPGQGLQFLFEYFSETQRNKGNFPGRFSGRQFSNSRSEMNVSTLELGDSALYLCASSLEGPRNEQFFGPGTRLTVL.

The chain carries TRBV18 and TRBJ2-7; there is no DNA to check the TCRdb D call of TRBD2. This CDR3 is built from 15 residues. Germline CDR1 is KGHSH and CDR2 is LQKENI. The CDR3 loop is CASSTRTSGSYEQYF.

CDR3 residues: CATKGQGAGGYTF. The J gene is TRBJ1-2, the V gene TRBV24-1; the D gene TCRdb calls, TRBD1, cannot be checked with no DNA. This CDR3 is 13 amino acids long. The V gene's germline CDR1 is KGHDR and CDR2 SFDVKD.

This chain joins TRBV12-3 or TRBV12-4 and TRBJ1-5; the D gene TCRdb calls, TRBD1, cannot be checked with no DNA. This CDR3 contains 16 residues. The CDR3 region is CASSFSWGGGNQPQHF.

This chain links TRBV15 with TRBJ2-6. Germline loops: CDR1 LNHNV, CDR2 YYDKDF (reference sequence). The CDR3 has 13 amino acids. CDR3 residues: CATSTSGANVLTF.

This chain uses TRBV6-1 with TRBJ2-2; the D call of TRBD1 rests on TCRdb alone, since no DNA is present to check it. The CDR3 has 15 amino acids. Looked up from germline, CDR1 is MNHNS and CDR2 is SASEGT. The CDR3 sequence: CASKPTQGYTGELFF.

The chain combines TRBV5-1 with TRBJ2-4; the TRBD2 assignment by TCRdb is unverifiable without DNA. CDR1 is SGHRS, CDR2 YFSETQ, per germline. CDR3 size: 13 residues. The CDR3 sequence: CASRSSGSGIQYF.

The chain uses TRBV5-1 and TRBJ1-3. The CDR3 runs 16 residues. Germline V gene data show CDR1 as SGHRS and CDR2 as YFSETQ. This chain's CDR3 is CASSLKADPSGNTIYF.

This sequence joins TRBV11-2 and TRBJ2-1; the D call from TCRdb, TRBD2, cannot be confirmed without DNA. The CDR3 length is 17 residues. CDR1 is SGHAT and CDR2 is FQNNGV in the germline V gene. CDR3 sequence reads: CASRSTSGGASYNEQFF. Supplemented by reference TRBV11-2 and TRBJ2-1, the full variable domain reads EAGVAQSPRYKIIEKRQSVAFWCNPISGHATLYWYQQILGQGPKLLIQFQNNGVVDDSQLPKDRFSAERLKGVDSTLKIQPAKLEDSAVYLCASRSTSGGASYNEQFFGPGTRLTVL.

The rearrangement uses TRBV9 and TRBJ2-2; TCRdb indicates TRBD1, and absent DNA this call remains unverified. Germline V gives CDR1 SGDLS, CDR2 YYNGEE. CDR3 length: 15 amino acids. CDR3 region: CASSVGTGATGELFF.

This sequence joins TRBV6-5 and TRBJ2-7; TCRdb's assignment of TRBD1 cannot be checked, as there is no DNA. The CDR3 totals 15 residues. The germline gives CDR1 MNHEY, CDR2 SVGAGI. This chain's CDR3 is CASSYGQGLSYEQYF.

This chain connects TRBV20-1 to TRBJ1-1; TCRdb lists TRBD1, though no DNA is available to test this call. Germline CDR1 and CDR2: DFQATT and SNEGSKA (reference sequence). This CDR3 comprises 16 residues. The CDR3 region is CSASPPRTAWNTEAFF.

V usage is TRBV6-1 and J usage is TRBJ1-1; checking the TCRdb D call of TRBD1 is not possible without DNA. Germline V CDR1 and CDR2: MNHNS, SASEGT. The CDR3 loop spans 15 amino acids. The CDR3 reads CASTPLPGLDTEAFF.

This chain connects TRBV6-4 to TRBJ2-3; the D call from TCRdb, TRBD1, cannot be confirmed without DNA. This CDR3 region has 14 residues. Germline-derived CDR1 and CDR2 are MRHNA and SNTAGT. CDR3 amino acids: CASSAGMGTDTQYF.

The rearrangement joins TRBV5-5 to TRBJ1-1; TCRdb's D gene call, TRBD1, goes unchecked for lack of DNA. Germline loops: CDR1 SGHKS, CDR2 YYEKEE (reference sequence). The CDR3 consists of 13 residues. The CDR3 here is CASSYGTGLEAFF.